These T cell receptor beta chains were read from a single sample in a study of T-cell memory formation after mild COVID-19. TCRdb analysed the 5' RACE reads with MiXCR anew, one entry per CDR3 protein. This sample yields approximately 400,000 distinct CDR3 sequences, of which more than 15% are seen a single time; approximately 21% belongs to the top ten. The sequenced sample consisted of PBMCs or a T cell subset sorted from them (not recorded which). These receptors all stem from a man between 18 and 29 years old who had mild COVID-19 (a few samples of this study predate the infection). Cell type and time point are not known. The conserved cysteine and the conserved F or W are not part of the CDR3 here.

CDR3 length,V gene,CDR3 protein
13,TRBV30,AWSVPGTHYNEQF
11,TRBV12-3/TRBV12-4,ASTRGYNYGYT
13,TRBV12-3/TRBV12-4,ASVTGGTFTGELF
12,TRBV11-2,ASSLGAGGHEQF
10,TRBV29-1,SGSDRNTEAF
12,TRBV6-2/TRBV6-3,ASGSGRRDTEAF
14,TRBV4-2,ASSQETSGAAGTQY
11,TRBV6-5,ASSPPGSLEAF
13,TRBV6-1,ASGPRLTGQETQY
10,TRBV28,ASTLRQGTQY
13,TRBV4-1,ASSQRGGPADTQY
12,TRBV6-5,ASGARTGADTQY
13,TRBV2,ASSETRAGANVLT
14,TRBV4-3,ASSQEFGGSYNEQF
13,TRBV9,ASSVGQGIDQPQH
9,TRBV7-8,ASSVAEQAF
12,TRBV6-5,ASGMLSSGNTIY
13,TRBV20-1,SAAKEGGIADTQY
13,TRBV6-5,ASSRPGAGANVLT
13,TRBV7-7,ASSGLAGGEETQY
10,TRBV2,ASSEVESTKF
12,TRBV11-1,ASSSGVRDSPLH